Listed below are T cell receptor beta chains from one sample, sequenced in a study of shared clonotypes between healthy human individuals. TCRdb's copy holds only in-frame clones and misses some; the assay was immunoSEQ multiplex PCR. Of about 2.5 million clones listed, roughly 92% were seen once; the top ten hold 0.37%. The sequenced sample was naive CD4+ T cells from PBMCs. The receptors come from a man between 18 and 35 years old in good health. Some clones in this sample may be carry-over from other donors' samples. CDR3s include the opening cysteine and the closing phenylalanine or tryptophan. The D gene is left open where the match is weak. Size is stated for part of the rows, as once, few or many counts, or as a class when the clone is expanded.

D gene: NA
clone size: NA
J gene: TRBJ1-5
V gene: TRBV9
CDR3 protein: CASSVDGRGNQPQHF
CDR3 DNA: TGTGCCAGCAGCGTAGACGGCAGGGGCAATCAGCCCCAGCATTTT

D gene: NA
clone size: NA
J gene: TRBJ2-5
V gene: TRBV4-1
CDR3 protein: CASSHPRGTPTETQYF
CDR3 DNA: TGCGCCAGCAGCCACCCCAGGGGGACTCCAACAGAGACCCAGTACTTC

D gene: NA
clone size: NA
J gene: TRBJ1-1
V gene: TRBV6-1
CDR3 protein: CASSRGGVTEAFF
CDR3 DNA: TGTGCCAGCAGCCGAGGGGGGGTCACTGAAGCTTTCTTT

D gene: TRBD1
clone size: NA
J gene: TRBJ2-1
V gene: TRBV7-3
CDR3 protein: CASSLSRDRGDNEQFF
CDR3 DNA: TGTGCCAGCAGCTTAAGCCGGGACAGGGGTGACAATGAGCAGTTCTTC

D gene: NA
clone size: NA
J gene: TRBJ1-2
V gene: TRBV7-2
CDR3 protein: CASSLEQGPGYGYTF
CDR3 DNA: TGTGCCAGCAGCTTAGAACAGGGCCCAGGCTATGGCTACACCTTC

D gene: NA
clone size: once
J gene: TRBJ1-3
V gene: TRBV9
CDR3 protein: CASSPGPSRGNTIYF
CDR3 DNA: TGTGCCAGCAGCCCGGGCCCCTCAAGGGGAAACACCATATATTTT

D gene: NA
clone size: NA
J gene: TRBJ1-3
V gene: TRBV28
CDR3 protein: CASSFRGNTIYF
CDR3 DNA: TGTGCCAGCAGTTTCCGAGGAAACACCATATATTTT

D gene: TRBD2
clone size: NA
J gene: TRBJ2-7
V gene: TRBV7-9
CDR3 protein: CASSSPGLAVGSYEQYF
CDR3 DNA: TGTGCCAGCAGCTCCCCGGGACTAGCGGTGGGCTCCTACGAGCAGTACTTC

D gene: NA
clone size: NA
J gene: TRBJ2-2
V gene: TRBV9
CDR3 protein: CASSAGPTGELFF
CDR3 DNA: TGTGCCAGCAGCGCGGGCCCGACCGGGGAGCTGTTTTTT

D gene: NA
clone size: NA
J gene: TRBJ2-7
V gene: TRBV4-1
CDR3 protein: CASSRYPGRPRLAEQYF
CDR3 DNA: TGCGCCAGCAGCCGCTACCCGGGCCGACCCAGGTTAGCCGAGCAGTACTTC

D gene: TRBD2
clone size: NA
J gene: TRBJ2-1
V gene: TRBV18
CDR3 protein: CASSPGTSGTNEQFF
CDR3 DNA: TGTGCCAGCTCCCCAGGGACTAGCGGGACCAATGAGCAGTTCTTC

D gene: NA
clone size: NA
J gene: TRBJ1-1
V gene: TRBV2
CDR3 protein: CASRRVAGNTEAFF
CDR3 DNA: TGTGCCAGCAGAAGGGTAGCAGGGAACACTGAAGCTTTCTTT

D gene: NA
clone size: NA
J gene: TRBJ1-1
V gene: TRBV5-1
CDR3 protein: CASSPEWHRGTEAFF
CDR3 DNA: TGCGCCAGCAGCCCGGAATGGCATCGAGGCACTGAAGCTTTCTTT

D gene: TRBD1
clone size: NA
J gene: TRBJ1-5
V gene: TRBV19
CDR3 protein: CASSIGQGAIGQPQHF
CDR3 DNA: TGTGCCAGTAGTATAGGACAGGGGGCGATTGGACAGCCCCAGCATTTT

D gene: TRBD2
clone size: NA
J gene: TRBJ2-7
V gene: TRBV28
CDR3 protein: CASSSPGTITYEQYF
CDR3 DNA: TGTGCCAGCAGTTCCCCCGGGACTATCACCTACGAGCAGTACTTC

D gene: NA
clone size: once
J gene: TRBJ1-3
V gene: TRBV5-4
CDR3 protein: CASSSGQGGNTIYF
CDR3 DNA: TGTGCCAGCAGCTCGGGACAAGGAGGAAACACCATATATTTT

D gene: TRBD1
clone size: NA
J gene: TRBJ2-7
V gene: TRBV25-1
CDR3 protein: CASSPGTGTGAQEQYF
CDR3 DNA: TGTGCCAGCAGTCCCGGGACCGGGACAGGGGCGCAGGAGCAGTACTTC